The present entry profiles one T cell receptor beta chain with its context. The data stem from a study of blood T cell repertoires in COVID-19. The repertoire was sequenced with immunoSEQ multiplex PCR; TCRdb's copy has only in-frame clones and lacks some. The profile covers under 300,000 clones, with more than 70% appearing a single time and approximately 2% taken by the ten largest. The J segment lost 6 bases and the V segment lost 2 bases, leaving 5 bases of the junction unmatched. CDR1 and CDR2 from the germline V gene are MNHEY and SMNVEV (reference sequence). The CDR3 is 14 amino acids. The specimen sequenced was PBMCs or T cells enriched from blood (not recorded which). This chain joins TRBV27 and TRBJ2-7; the match to TRBD2 covers 9 bases. This receptor was obtained from a woman aged 55-70 years in a cohort exposed to, infected with or recovered from COVID-19 (not recorded which). CDR3 in amino acids: CASSLRGRAGEQYF. CDR3 DNA: TGTGCCAGCAGTTTACGCGGGAGGGCCGGCGAGCAGTACTTC.